This is a list of T cell receptor beta chains from one sample in a study of T-cell memory formation after mild COVID-19. One entry per CDR3 protein results from TCRdb running MiXCR on the 5' RACE reads. The table lists hundreds of thousands of distinct CDR3 sequences, roughly 17% of them singletons. The source material was PBMCs or a T cell subset sorted from them (not recorded which). These receptors were collected from an adult woman who had mild COVID-19 (a few samples of this study predate the infection). Cell type and time point are not known. The CDR3 runs from the conserved cysteine through the conserved F or W. The order of the fields is V gene, CDR3 length, clone size, D gene, J gene, CDR3 DNA, CDR3 protein. A D gene is named only where the DNA matches it firmly. Only some rows state a clone size, as once, few, many or a class for expanded clones.

TRBV11-2	15	NA	NA	TRBJ2-6	TGTGCCAGCAACCTAGAGGGGTCCGGGGCCAACGTCCTGACTTTC	CASNLEGSGANVLTF
TRBV5-6	16	NA	NA	TRBJ2-2	TGTGCCAGCAGCTCACCTTTGGGACCAGGAACCGGGGAGCTGTTTTTT	CASSSPLGPGTGELFF
TRBV7-8	15	NA	NA	TRBJ1-6	TGTGCCAGCAGCTCCCTGGCAGGGCCTAATTCACCCCTCCACTTT	CASSSLAGPNSPLHF
TRBV7-9	16	few	NA	TRBJ2-2	TGTGCCAGCAGCTTCACCGGCAGGGGAGGCGCCGGGGAGCTGTTTTTT	CASSFTGRGGAGELFF
TRBV15	15	few	NA	TRBJ2-3	TGTGCCACCAGCGGGCGGGCCATTATAACAGATACGCAGTATTTT	CATSGRAIITDTQYF
TRBV5-1	13	NA	TRBD1	TRBJ2-7	TGCGCCAGCAGCACGGGACAGATCTACGAGCAGTACTTC	CASSTGQIYEQYF
TRBV4-1	16	few	TRBD1	TRBJ2-7	TGCGCCAGCAGCCCTTACCCCGGGACAGGGACCTACGAGCAGTACTTC	CASSPYPGTGTYEQYF
TRBV5-1	16	few	TRBD2	TRBJ2-1	TGCGCCAGCAGCACAACGAGCGGGAGCGGCTACAATGAGCAGTTCTTC	CASSTTSGSGYNEQFF
TRBV12-3/TRBV12-4	13	NA	NA	TRBJ2-1	TGTGCCAGCAGTTTAGCAGGGATAGGTGAGCAGTTCTTC	CASSLAGIGEQFF
TRBV4-1	16	NA	NA	TRBJ1-5	TGCGCCAGCAGCCAAGATCCCTCCCTTAGGAATCAGCCCCAGCATTTT	CASSQDPSLRNQPQHF
TRBV19	16	NA	TRBD1	TRBJ1-5	TGTGCCAGTAGGACCACAGGGGAGAAGGGCAATCAGCCCCAGCATTTT	CASRTTGEKGNQPQHF
TRBV29-1	17	few	NA	TRBJ2-1	TGCAGCGTGCACCTATCATCCCGCCCTAGATTTTACAATGAGCAGTTCTTC	CSVHLSSRPRFYNEQFF
TRBV2	16	NA	NA	TRBJ1-3	TGTGCCAGCAGTGAGCTTGGTCAGGGCTCTGGAAACACCATATATTTT	CASSELGQGSGNTIYF
TRBV11-2	13	many	NA	TRBJ2-1	TGTGCCAGCAGCTTAGAACCCTACAATGAGCAGTTCTTC	CASSLEPYNEQFF
TRBV3-1	16	few	NA	TRBJ2-1	TGTGCCAGCAGCCAAGAAGACAGTGGGCCACTGGGTGAGCAGTTCTTC	CASSQEDSGPLGEQFF
TRBV6-7	14	NA	NA	TRBJ1-2	TGTGCCAGCAGCCCTTTGCAGGAATTTTATGGCTACACCTTC	CASSPLQEFYGYTF
TRBV7-6	15	NA	NA	TRBJ2-1	TGTGCCAGCAGCTTAGTTTTTGGGGGAAAGAATGAGCAGTTCTTC	CASSLVFGGKNEQFF
TRBV29-1	12	NA	NA	TRBJ2-1	TGCAGCGTTGAATGGCGGGTGTATGAGCAGTTCTTC	CSVEWRVYEQFF
TRBV5-6	15	few	NA	TRBJ2-1	TGTGCCAGCAGCTTGGCTCCCGACGGGGCCGATGAGCAGTTCTTC	CASSLAPDGADEQFF
TRBV27	13	once	NA	TRBJ1-1	TGTGCCAGCCGAAGTGAGCATTCCACTGAAGCTTTCTTT	CASRSEHSTEAFF
TRBV11-2	18	few	TRBD2	TRBJ2-1	TGTGCCAGCAGCTTAGATTCTTGGAATAGCGGGTACTACAATGAGCAGTTCTTC	CASSLDSWNSGYYNEQFF
TRBV4-1	17	once	TRBD2	TRBJ2-7	TGCGCCAGCAGCCAAGATGCAACTAGCGGGTCCTCCTGGGAGCAGTACTTC	CASSQDATSGSSWEQYF
TRBV5-6	13	few	NA	TRBJ2-7	TGTGCCAGCAGCTTGCAGGTTACCTACGAGCAGTACTTC	CASSLQVTYEQYF
TRBV5-1	15	few	NA	TRBJ2-5	TGCGCCAGCAGCTTGACACCCCAGGGGAAAGAGACCCAGTACTTC	CASSLTPQGKETQYF
TRBV7-3	14	few	NA	TRBJ2-3	TGTGCCAGCAGCCCGGGATTTCTCACAGATACGCAGTATTTT	CASSPGFLTDTQYF
TRBV15	17	NA	NA	TRBJ2-2	TGTGCCACCAGCAGACCTGAGGAACAGAAGAACACCGGGGAGCTGTTTTTT	CATSRPEEQKNTGELFF
TRBV12-3/TRBV12-4	16	NA	NA	TRBJ1-5	TGTGCCAGCAGCGGGGCCGCTTCTCCCAGCAATCAGCCCCAGCATTTT	CASSGAASPSNQPQHF
TRBV23-1	16	few	NA	TRBJ1-6	TGCGCCAGCAGTCAGCCGAACCGCGGGGTCGGGTCACCCCTCCACTTT	CASSQPNRGVGSPLHF
TRBV12-3/TRBV12-4	15	NA	NA	TRBJ2-7	TGTGCCAGCAGTTTCCGGACAGTGGTGTCCTACGAGCAGTACTTC	CASSFRTVVSYEQYF
TRBV4-2	14	few	NA	TRBJ2-1	TGTGCCAGCAGCCCCGACGGGGAGCCCAATGAGCAGTTCTTC	CASSPDGEPNEQFF
TRBV5-1	15	NA	NA	TRBJ2-5	TGCGCCAGCAGCGTGGGCCAGCGGCGCGGGGAGACCCAGTACTTC	CASSVGQRRGETQYF
TRBV4-1	12	many	NA	TRBJ2-5	TGCGCCAGCAGCCCGACGGGCGAGACCCAGTACTTC	CASSPTGETQYF
TRBV20-1	13	once	NA	TRBJ1-5	TGCAGTGCTAGAGAAGCTTCCAATCAGCCCCAGCATTTT	CSAREASNQPQHF
TRBV3-1	16	NA	TRBD2	TRBJ2-5	TGTGCCAGCAGCCAAGACGGCCTAGCGGGGTTAGAGACCCAGTACTTC	CASSQDGLAGLETQYF
TRBV20-1	15	NA	NA	TRBJ1-3	TGCAGTGCTAGAGTAGGGGGGCAGGTGGGAAACACCATATATTTT	CSARVGGQVGNTIYF
TRBV3-1	16	NA	TRBD1	TRBJ1-1	TGTGCCAGCAGCCAGGCCCTCGGACAGGGTCCCACTGAAGCTTTCTTT	CASSQALGQGPTEAFF
TRBV4-3	17	many	NA	TRBJ2-3	TGCGCCAGCAGCCAAGATGCACTCTTGGGGGGCACAGATACGCAGTATTTT	CASSQDALLGGTDTQYF